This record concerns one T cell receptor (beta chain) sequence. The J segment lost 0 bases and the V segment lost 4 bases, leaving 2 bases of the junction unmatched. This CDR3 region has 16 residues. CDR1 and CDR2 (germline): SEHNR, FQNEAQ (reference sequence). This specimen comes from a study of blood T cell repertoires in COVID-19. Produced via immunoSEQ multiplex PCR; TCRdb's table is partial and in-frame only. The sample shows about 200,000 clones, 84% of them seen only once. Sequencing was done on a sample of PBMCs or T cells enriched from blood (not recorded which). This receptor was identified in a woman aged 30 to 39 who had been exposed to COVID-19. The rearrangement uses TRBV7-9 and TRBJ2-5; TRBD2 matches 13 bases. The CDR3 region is CASSSTSGGYQETQYF. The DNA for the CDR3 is TGTGCCAGCAGCTCGACTAGCGGGGGGTACCAAGAGACCCAGTACTTC.